The present T cell receptor beta chain was sequenced within a study of blood T cell repertoires in COVID-19. Looking at the study overall: Acute and convalescent COVID-19 samples came from the United States, Italy and Spain. From T cells, B-cell-depleted T cells, or PBMCs came the material, which was cDNA or gDNA.

Data came from immunoSEQ multiplex PCR; TCRdb stores just in-frame clones and leaves some out. Among some 130,000 clones, 60% to 85% were seen once, and the ten largest hold about 18%. V was clipped by 3 bases and J by 5 bases; unmatched bases: 4. CDR1 and CDR2 from the germline V gene are KGHSH and LQKENI. The CDR3 spans 14 residues. The material sequenced was peripheral blood. J is TRBJ2-1 and V is TRBV18, with 7 bases matching TRBD2. The receptor comes from an elderly man with acute or convalescent COVID-19. The CDR3 DNA reads TGTGCCAGCTCACCGGGAAGCGGGAACAATGAGCAGTTCTTC. Amino acid sequence: CASSPGSGNNEQFF. Filled out from reference TRBV18 and TRBJ2-1, the complete variable domain reads NAGVMQNPRHLVRRRGQEARLRCSPMKGHSHVYWYRQLPEEGLKFMVYLQKENIIDESGMPKERFSAEFPKEGPSILRIQQVVRGDSAAYFCASSPGSGNNEQFFGPGTRLTVL.